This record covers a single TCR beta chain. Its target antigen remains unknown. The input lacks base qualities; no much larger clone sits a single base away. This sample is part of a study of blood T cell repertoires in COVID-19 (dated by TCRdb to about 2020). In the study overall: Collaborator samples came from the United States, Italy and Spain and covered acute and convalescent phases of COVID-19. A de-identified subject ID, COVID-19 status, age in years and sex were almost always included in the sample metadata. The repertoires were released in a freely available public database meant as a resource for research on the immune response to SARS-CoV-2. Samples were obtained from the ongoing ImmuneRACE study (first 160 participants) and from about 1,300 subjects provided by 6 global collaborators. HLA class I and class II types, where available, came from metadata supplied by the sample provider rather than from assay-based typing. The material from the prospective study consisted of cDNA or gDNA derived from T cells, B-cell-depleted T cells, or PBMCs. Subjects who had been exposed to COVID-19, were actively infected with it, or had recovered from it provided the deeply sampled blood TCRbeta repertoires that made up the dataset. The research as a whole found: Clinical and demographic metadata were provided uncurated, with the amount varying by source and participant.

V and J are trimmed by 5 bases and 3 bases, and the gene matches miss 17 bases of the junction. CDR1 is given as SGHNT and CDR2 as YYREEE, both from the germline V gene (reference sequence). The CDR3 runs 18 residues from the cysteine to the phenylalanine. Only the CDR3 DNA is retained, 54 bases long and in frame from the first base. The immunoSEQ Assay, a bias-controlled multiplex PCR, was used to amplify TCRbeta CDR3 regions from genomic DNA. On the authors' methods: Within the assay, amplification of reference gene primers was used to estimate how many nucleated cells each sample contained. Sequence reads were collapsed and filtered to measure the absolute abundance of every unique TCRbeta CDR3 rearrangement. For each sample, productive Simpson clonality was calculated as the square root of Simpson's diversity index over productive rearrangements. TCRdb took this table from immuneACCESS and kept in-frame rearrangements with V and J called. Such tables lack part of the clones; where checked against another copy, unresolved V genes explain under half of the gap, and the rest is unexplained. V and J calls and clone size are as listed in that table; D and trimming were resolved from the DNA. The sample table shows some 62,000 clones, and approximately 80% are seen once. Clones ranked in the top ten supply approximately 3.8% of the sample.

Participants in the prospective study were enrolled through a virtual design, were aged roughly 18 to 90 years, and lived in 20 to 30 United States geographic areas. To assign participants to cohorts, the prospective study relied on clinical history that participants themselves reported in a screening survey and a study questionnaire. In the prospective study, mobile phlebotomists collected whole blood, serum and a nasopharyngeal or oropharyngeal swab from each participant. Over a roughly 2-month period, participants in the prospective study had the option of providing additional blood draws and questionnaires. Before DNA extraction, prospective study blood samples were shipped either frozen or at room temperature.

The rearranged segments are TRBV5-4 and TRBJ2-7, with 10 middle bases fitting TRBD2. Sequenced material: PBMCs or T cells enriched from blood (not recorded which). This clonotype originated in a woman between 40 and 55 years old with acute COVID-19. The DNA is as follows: TGTGCCAGCAGTGGGCAGGGGGGAGCGGGAGGGATAAACTACGAGCAGTACTTC. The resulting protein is CASSGQGGAGGINYEQYF. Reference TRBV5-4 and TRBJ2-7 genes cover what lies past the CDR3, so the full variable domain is ETGVTQSPTHLIKTRGQQVTLRCSSQSGHNTVSWYQQALGQGPQFIFQYYREEENGRGNFPPRFSGLQFPNYSSELNVNALELDDSALYLCASSGQGGAGGINYEQYFGPGTRLTVT.